The present T cell receptor (beta chain) was sequenced within a study of blood T cell repertoires in COVID-19. Study summary: Recovered Cohort 3 donors showed two negative PCRs, clearance, or symptom resolution. From the United States, Italy and Spain came samples of acute and convalescent COVID-19. In each case, the material was cDNA or gDNA derived from T cells, B-cell-depleted T cells, or PBMCs.

Here immunoSEQ multiplex PCR was the method, and the copy in TCRdb shows in-frame clones only, minus some. The data hold 330,000 or so clones, with 70% to 90% observed a single time. Adults between about 18 and 89 years of age took part from 24 US areas. Germline CDR1 is SGDLS and CDR2 is YYNGEE. There are 16 residues in the CDR3. Trimming cost V 0 bases and J 8 bases, with 18 bases left between them. This sequence originates from a man in his forties in a cohort exposed to, infected with or recovered from COVID-19 (not recorded which). Sequencing used PBMCs or T cells enriched from blood (not recorded which). V gene TRBV9 combines with J gene TRBJ2-1, with a weak D call TRBD2 (5 bases). As DNA, the CDR3 is TGTGCCAGCAGCGTAGCCTCCCGAGGGCTAGCTTATGAGCAGTTCTTC. Its translation is CASSVASRGLAYEQFF. The full variable domain, its missing parts supplied by reference TRBV9 and TRBJ2-1, is DSGVTQTPKHLITATGQRVTLRCSPRSGDLSVYWYQQSLDQGLQFLIQYYNGEERAKGNILERFSAQQFPDLHSELNLSSLELGDSALYFCASSVASRGLAYEQFFGPGTRLTVL.